The T cell receptor beta chain under discussion was sequenced for a study of blood T cell repertoires in COVID-19. Background on the study: From the United States, Italy and Spain came samples of acute and convalescent COVID-19.

Libraries were prepared by immunoSEQ multiplex PCR; TCRdb keeps only in-frame clonotypes and omits some of them. The sample comprises about 58,000 clones, roughly 90% of which are singletons, and around 15% rests with the top ten. J lost 7 bases, V lost 1 base, and 4 bases had no gene match. The CDR3 spans 13 residues. CDR1 is SNHLY and CDR2 is FYNNEI in the germline V gene. J is TRBJ2-7 and V is TRBV2; 7 nucleotides line up with TRBD1. The TCR sequence derives from a woman aged 55 to 70 with active COVID-19. Input material: peripheral blood. The CDR3 DNA reads as TGTGCCAGCAGTGAAGAGGGGGCTAGGGAGCAGTACTTC. The encoded protein is CASSEEGAREQYF.